This T cell receptor beta chain was documented in a study of T-cell memory formation after mild COVID-19. Study-level information: TCR clusters showed largely donor specificity.

TCRdb fed the 5' RACE reads into MiXCR, producing one record per CDR3 protein. The sample lists roughly 310,000 distinct CDR3 sequences; 15% were seen once. This CDR3 has 15 residues. V was clipped by 3 bases and J by 9 bases, with 20 bases between them. The clonotype originates from a young man who had mild COVID-19 (a few samples of this study predate the infection). Cell type and time point are not known. The material sequenced was PBMCs or a T cell subset sorted from them (not recorded which). The rearrangement uses TRBV12-3 or TRBV12-4 and TRBJ1-1; D gene unclear. The CDR3, as DNA: TGTGCCAGCAGTTTTCGGAATGGGTGGGTGGCCCAAGCTTTCTTT. This translates into CASSFRNGWVAQAFF.